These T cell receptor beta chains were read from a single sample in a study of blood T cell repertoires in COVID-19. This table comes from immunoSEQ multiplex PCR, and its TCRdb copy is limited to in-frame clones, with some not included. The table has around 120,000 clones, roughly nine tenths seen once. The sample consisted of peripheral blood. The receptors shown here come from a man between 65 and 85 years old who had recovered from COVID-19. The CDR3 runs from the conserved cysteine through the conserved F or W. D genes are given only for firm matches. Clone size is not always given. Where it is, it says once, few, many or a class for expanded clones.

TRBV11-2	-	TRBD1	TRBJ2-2	TGTGCCAGCAGCCGACCAGGGGGCGGGACCGGGGAGCTGTTTTTT	CASSRPGGGTGELFF
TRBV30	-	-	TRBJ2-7	TGTGCCTGGAGTGTACTATCAGGGGACGAGCAGTACTTC	CAWSVLSGDEQYF
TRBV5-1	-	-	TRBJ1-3	TGCGCCAGCAGCTCTGACAGGCTCCCTGGAAACACCATATATTTT	CASSSDRLPGNTIYF
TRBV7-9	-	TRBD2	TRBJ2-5	TGTGCCAGCAGCTCCCCCCGCCTAGCGGGGGAGGAAGAGACCCAGTACTTC	CASSSPRLAGEEETQYF
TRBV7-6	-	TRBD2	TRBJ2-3	TGTGCCAGCAGCTTAGCCCCTGTCGCGGGGGGGCGATTGAATACGCAGTATTTT	CASSLAPVAGGRLNTQYF
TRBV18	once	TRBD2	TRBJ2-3	TGTGCCAGCTCATCGGGACTAGCGGACACAGATACGCAGTATTTT	CASSSGLADTDTQYF
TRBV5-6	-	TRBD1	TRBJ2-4	TGTGCCAGCAGCGGGACAGGGGGGAACATTCAGTACTTC	CASSGTGGNIQYF
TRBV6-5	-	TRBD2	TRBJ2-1	TGTGCCAGCAGTTACGGACTAGCGGGAGGTGAGCAGTTCTTC	CASSYGLAGGEQFF
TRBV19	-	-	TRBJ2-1	TGTGCCAGTAGCCGGCCGGGTTACAATGAGCAGTTCTTC	CASSRPGYNEQFF
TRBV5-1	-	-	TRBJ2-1	TGCGCCAGCAGCCCTTGGCTAGGAGGCGGGAATGAGCAGTTCTTC	CASSPWLGGGNEQFF
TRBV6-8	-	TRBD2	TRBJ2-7	TGTGCCAGCAGTTGCGAGATAAAGCGGGAGTCTCCGCTCGAGCAGTACTTC	CASSCEIKRESPLEQYF
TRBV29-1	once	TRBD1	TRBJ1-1	TGCAGCGTTCACGCCGGGACAGGAATGAACACTGAAGCTTTCTTT	CSVHAGTGMNTEAFF
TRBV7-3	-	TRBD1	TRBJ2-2	TGTGCCAGCAGGCTACAGGGGGCGGGAACCGGGGAGCTGTTTTTT	CASRLQGAGTGELFF
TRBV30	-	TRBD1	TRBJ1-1	TGTGCCTGGCAACAGGGGGGAATGAGGACTGAAGCTTTCTTT	CAWQQGGMRTEAFF
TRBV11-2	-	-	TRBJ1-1	TGTGCCAGCAGCCCACCGACCCCCGACAGGAACACTGAAGCTTTCTTT	CASSPPTPDRNTEAFF
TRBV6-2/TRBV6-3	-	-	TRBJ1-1	TGTGCCAGCAGTTACTGGGGGGGCACTGAAGCTTTCTTT	CASSYWGGTEAFF
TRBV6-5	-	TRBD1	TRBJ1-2	TGTGCCAGCAGTTACTCGAGGACAGGGGGCTCCTATGGCTACACCTTC	CASSYSRTGGSYGYTF
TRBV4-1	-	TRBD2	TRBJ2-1	TGCGCCAGCAGCCAAGATTCGGGGGGATCGGCTTACAATGAGCAGTTCTTC	CASSQDSGGSAYNEQFF
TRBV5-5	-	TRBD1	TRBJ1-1	TGTGCCAGCAGCTTGATCCCGGGACAGGGTTTGAACACTGAAGCTTTCTTT	CASSLIPGQGLNTEAFF
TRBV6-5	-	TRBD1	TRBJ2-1	TGTGCCAGCAGTGACTCCGGGACAGGATACAATGAGCAGTTCTTC	CASSDSGTGYNEQFF
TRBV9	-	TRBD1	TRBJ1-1	TGTGCCAGCAGCGAGGGGGCTTTTTCCACTGAAGCTTTCTTT	CASSEGAFSTEAFF
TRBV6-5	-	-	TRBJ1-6	TGTGCCAGCAGGGGGACAAGACTATATAATTCACCCCTCCACTTT	CASRGTRLYNSPLHF
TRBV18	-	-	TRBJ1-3	TGTGCCAGCTCACTTACGTACCTAAGAGGCTCTGGAAACACCATATATTTT	CASSLTYLRGSGNTIYF